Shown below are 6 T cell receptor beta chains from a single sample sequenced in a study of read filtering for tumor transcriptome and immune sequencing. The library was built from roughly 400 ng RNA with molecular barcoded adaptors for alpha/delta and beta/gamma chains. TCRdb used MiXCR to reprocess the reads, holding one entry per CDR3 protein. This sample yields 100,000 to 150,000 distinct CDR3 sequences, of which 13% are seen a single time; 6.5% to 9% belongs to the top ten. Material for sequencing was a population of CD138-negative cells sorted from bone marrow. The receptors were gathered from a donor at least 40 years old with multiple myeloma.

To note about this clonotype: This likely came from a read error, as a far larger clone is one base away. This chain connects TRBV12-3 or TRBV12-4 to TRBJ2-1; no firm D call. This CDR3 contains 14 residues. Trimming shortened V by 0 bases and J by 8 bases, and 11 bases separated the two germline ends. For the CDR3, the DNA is TGTGCCAGCAGTTTAGCGCCTGGGTACCATGAGCAGTTCTTC. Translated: CASSLAPGYHEQFF.

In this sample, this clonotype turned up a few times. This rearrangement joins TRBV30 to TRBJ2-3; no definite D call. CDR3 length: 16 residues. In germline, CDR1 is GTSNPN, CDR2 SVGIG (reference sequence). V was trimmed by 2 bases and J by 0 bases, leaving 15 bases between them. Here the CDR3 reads CAWSPQIRTSTDTQYF. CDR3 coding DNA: TGTGCCTGGAGTCCACAAATTAGGACCAGCACAGATACGCAGTATTTT.

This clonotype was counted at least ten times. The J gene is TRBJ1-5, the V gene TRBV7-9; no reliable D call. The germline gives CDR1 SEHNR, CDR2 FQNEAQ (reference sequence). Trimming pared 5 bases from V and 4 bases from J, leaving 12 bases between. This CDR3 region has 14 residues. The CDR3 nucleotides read TGTGCCAGCAGCCGCGGGGTGGGTAATCAGCCCCAGCATTTT. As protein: CASSRGVGNQPQHF.

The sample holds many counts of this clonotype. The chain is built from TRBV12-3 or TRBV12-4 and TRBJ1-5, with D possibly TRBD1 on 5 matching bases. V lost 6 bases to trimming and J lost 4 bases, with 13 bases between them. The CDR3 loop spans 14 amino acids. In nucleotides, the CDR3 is TGTGCCAGCAGCGGGACTGGGCCTAATCAGCCCCAGCATTTT. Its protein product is CASSGTGPNQPQHF.

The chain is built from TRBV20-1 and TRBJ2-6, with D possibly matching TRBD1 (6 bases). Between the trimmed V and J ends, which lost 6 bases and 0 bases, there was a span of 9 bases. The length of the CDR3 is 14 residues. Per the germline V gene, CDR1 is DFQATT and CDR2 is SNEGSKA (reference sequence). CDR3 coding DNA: TGCAGTGCCCGGGACAACTCTGGGGCCAACGTCCTGACTTTC. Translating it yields CSARDNSGANVLTF.

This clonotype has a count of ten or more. The CDR3 reads CASRDRDRENTEAFF. CDR3 sequence (DNA): TGTGCCAGCAGGGACCGGGACAGGGAGAACACTGAAGCTTTCTTT. This chain connects TRBV12-3 or TRBV12-4 to TRBJ1-1, with 9 bases identical to TRBD1. V was pared by 6 bases and J by 1 base, with 6 bases of the junction left unmatched. The CDR3 consists of 15 residues.